The 20 T cell receptor beta chains reported below all come from one sample, sequenced in a study of blood T cell repertoires in COVID-19. Produced via immunoSEQ multiplex PCR; TCRdb's table is partial and in-frame only. The sample has approximately 99,000 clones, 88% seen once; the top ten hold around 2%. The sample was peripheral blood. The receptors originated from a man aged 45-65 years with COVID-19, enrolled during active disease.

The V call is TRBV28, the J call TRBJ2-1, with 7 bases identical to TRBD1. From germline, CDR1 is MDHEN and CDR2 SYDVKM. The CDR3 totals 17 residues. Trimming cost V 7 bases and J 2 bases; bases outside gene matches: 14. CDR3 sequence (DNA): TGTGCCAGCACACAACTAAGGGGGCTGGGACCCTACAATGAGCAGTTCTTC. It is translated as CASTQLRGLGPYNEQFF.

This clone was detected once. The genes are TRBV28 and TRBJ2-7; D possibly corresponds to TRBD2 (5 bases). The CDR3 contains 12 residues. Germline V CDR1 and CDR2: MDHEN, SYDVKM. V was clipped by 7 bases and J by 3 bases, with 10 bases between them. Here the CDR3 DNA reads TGTGCCAGCATCGGGAACCACTACGAGCAGTACTTC. It is translated as CASIGNHYEQYF.

The chain carries TRBV7-3 and TRBJ2-7, with 9 bases aligning to TRBD1. V dropped 2 bases and J dropped 3; count of bases not matched to a gene: 5. Germline V CDR1 and CDR2: SGHTA, FQGTGA. The CDR3 has 15 amino acids. The CDR3 reads CASSLETGGDYEQYF. The CDR3 region has the DNA TGTGCCAGCAGCTTAGAGACAGGGGGGGACTACGAGCAGTACTTC.

The CDR3: CASSYSRGLEQFF. The CDR3 DNA follows: TGTGCCAGCAGTTACTCGCGGGGTCTTGAGCAGTTCTTC. The chain combines TRBV6-6 with TRBJ2-1, with D tentatively TRBD2 (6 bases). With 0 bases removed from V and 9 bases from J, the gap between germline ends came to 9 bases. The CDR3 is 13 amino acids. Germline values: CDR1 MNHNY, CDR2 SVGAGI (reference sequence).

The CDR3 sequence is CASSTRDSPNSPLHF. The CDR3 DNA reads TGTGCCAGCAGCACCCGGGACAGCCCTAATTCACCCCTCCACTTT. This rearrangement joins TRBV9 to TRBJ1-6; TRBD1 matches 7 bases. J was trimmed by 6 bases and V by 4 bases; bases with no gene match: 7. There are 15 residues in the CDR3. The V gene's germline CDR1 is SGDLS and CDR2 YYNGEE.

The chain uses TRBV18 and TRBJ1-6; D call uncertain. The CDR3 extends over 13 amino acids. Trimming pared 3 bases from V and 8 bases from J, leaving 8 bases between. CDR1 is KGHSH and CDR2 is LQKENI in the germline V gene. The CDR3 DNA is TGTGCCAGCTCACCGGAGAGAGATTCACCCCTCCACTTT. It yields the protein CASSPERDSPLHF. The full variable domain, with the rest looked up from reference TRBV18 and TRBJ1-6, is NAGVMQNPRHLVRRRGQEARLRCSPMKGHSHVYWYRQLPEEGLKFMVYLQKENIIDESGMPKERFSAEFPKEGPSILRIQQVVRGDSAAYFCASSPERDSPLHFGNGTRLTVT.

The CDR3 here is CASSLWPFGQGSNQPQHF. The CDR3 region has the DNA TGTGCCAGCAGTTTATGGCCTTTTGGTCAGGGGAGCAATCAGCCCCAGCATTTT. V usage is TRBV28 and J usage is TRBJ1-5; a weak D match, TRBD1 (6 bases). Per germline, CDR1 MDHEN and CDR2 SYDVKM. The V gene lost 0 bases and the J gene lost 1 base, with 16 bases spanning the gap. This CDR3 is 18 amino acids long.

There are a few counts of this clone. J is TRBJ1-1 and V is TRBV9; TRBD1 matches 9 bases. The germline CDR1 and CDR2 sequences are SGDLS and YYNGEE. The V segment lost 1 base and the J segment 5 bases; nucleotides outside the gene matches: 6. CDR3 size: 15 residues. The chain's CDR3 is CASSVTGGAGTEAFF. In DNA form, the CDR3 reads TGTGCCAGCAGCGTAACAGGGGGCGCGGGGACTGAAGCTTTCTTT.

This clone was picked up one time. V usage is TRBV7-2 and J usage is TRBJ1-2; 8 bases map to TRBD1. The V and J ends lost 6 bases and 5 bases, in that order; junction bases with no gene match: 5. This CDR3 spans 13 amino acids. Germline loops: CDR1 SGHTA, CDR2 FQGNSA. CDR3 loop: CASRPGQAYGYTF. The DNA of the CDR3 is TGTGCCAGCAGACCGGGACAGGCGTATGGCTACACCTTC.

This clone is a singleton in its sample. The CDR3 nucleotides are TGTGCCAGCAGCTTGGAGACAGGGGGCACCATATATTTT. This encodes CASSLETGGTIYF. The V gene is TRBV7-9, the J gene TRBJ1-3, with 9 bases matching TRBD1. The V segment lost 3 bases and the J segment 9 bases; nucleotides outside the gene matches: 3. Germline V gene sequence: CDR1 SEHNR, CDR2 FQNEAQ (reference sequence). The CDR3 length is 13 residues.

The V gene is TRBV28, the J gene TRBJ1-2; TRBD1 matches at 7 bases. Germline lookup yields CDR1 MDHEN and CDR2 SYDVKM. V shed 5 bases, J shed 6 bases, and the junction held 12 bases outside the gene matches. This CDR3 has 15 residues. CDR3 region: CASSPTGRGVDGYTF. DNA of the CDR3: TGTGCCAGCAGTCCCACCGGCAGGGGGGTCGATGGCTACACCTTC.

Only one count was recorded for this clone. The V call is TRBV5-6, the J call TRBJ2-3; 13 bases match TRBD2. This CDR3 contains 18 residues. The V gene's germline CDR1 is SGHDT and CDR2 YYEEEE. Trimming took 1 base from V and 3 from J; bases not matched to a gene: 8. Written as DNA, the CDR3 is TGTGCCAGCAGCTTGTGGATTGGGACTAGCGGGGTAACAGATACGCAGTATTTT. The encoded protein is CASSLWIGTSGVTDTQYF.

The chain uses TRBV9 and TRBJ1-3; tentatively, D is TRBD1 (5 bases). In germline, CDR1 is SGDLS, CDR2 YYNGEE. Trimming removed 3 bases at V and 4 bases at J, with 11 bases between. This CDR3 contains 14 residues. The CDR3, as DNA: TGTGCCAGCAGCGCCAGGGTGGGAGGAAACACCATATATTTT. This gives the protein CASSARVGGNTIYF.

The chain carries TRBV6-6 and TRBJ1-2, with unresolved D. The CDR3 has 13 amino acids. V was pared by 5 bases and J by 4 bases, with 11 bases between. CDR1 is MNHNY and CDR2 is SVGAGI in the germline V gene (reference sequence). CDR3 coding DNA: TGTGCCAGCAGTGGTCGGGGAAGCTATGGCTACACCTTC. Amino acids: CASSGRGSYGYTF.

The rearrangement uses TRBV3-1 (or the pseudogene TRBV3-2) and TRBJ1-4; D unresolved. Germline lookup yields CDR1 LGHDT and CDR2 YNNKEL (reference sequence). Trimming stripped 3 bases from V and 7 bases from J, with 12 bases between. The CDR3 totals 14 residues. CDR3 sequence (DNA): TGTGCCAGCAGCCAGACGGGTCTAGGTGAAAAACTGTTTTTT. As protein: CASSQTGLGEKLFF.

The chain has TRBV25-1 and TRBJ1-4; TRBD1 might be the D (6 bases). Germline V gene data show CDR1 as MGHDK and CDR2 as SYGVNS. V lost 0 bases, J lost 3 bases, and 11 bases lay in between. The CDR3 covers 16 residues. Written as DNA, the CDR3 is TGTGCCAGCAGTGAATATAGCAGACAGGCTAATGAAAAACTGTTTTTT. It is translated as CASSEYSRQANEKLFF.

This clone is a singleton in its sample. The chain employs TRBV18 and TRBJ2-2; no reliable D call. CDR3 size: 16 residues. Germline V CDR1 and CDR2: KGHSH, LQKENI. The V end was cut by 3 bases, the J end by 0 bases, with 11 bases between. The DNA for the CDR3 is TGTGCCAGCTCACCGTTTTCAGGTTCGAACACCGGGGAGCTGTTTTTT. The encoded protein is CASSPFSGSNTGELFF.

This clone appeared a single time. The chain recombines TRBV9 with TRBJ1-4; tentative D call: TRBD1 (6 bases). V was clipped by 3 bases and J by 7 bases, with 16 bases between them. This CDR3 contains 15 residues. Germline assignment: CDR1 SGDLS and CDR2 YYNGEE. The CDR3: CASSESQGRGEKLFF. DNA for the CDR3: TGTGCCAGCAGCGAGAGTCAGGGGAGGGGTGAAAAACTGTTTTTT.

The chain links TRBV15 to TRBJ2-3; 7 bases are a match to TRBD1. Germline V CDR1 and CDR2: LNHNV, YYDKDF (reference sequence). This CDR3 has 17 amino acids. V was pared by 0 bases and J by 0 bases, with 6 bases of the junction left unmatched. Here the CDR3 DNA reads TGTGCCACCAGCAGAGACGGACAGGCTTCTAGCACAGATACGCAGTATTTT. Its translation is CATSRDGQASSTDTQYF.

In its sample, this clone was seen once. The chain carries TRBV9 and TRBJ1-2, with TRBD1 as a possible D gene (6 bases). This CDR3 is 14 amino acids long. CDR1 is SGDLS, CDR2 YYNGEE, per germline. Trimming shortened V by 0 bases and J by 6 bases, and 12 bases separated the two germline ends. This CDR3 reads CASSVARDTNGYTF. CDR3 coding DNA: TGTGCCAGCAGCGTAGCTCGGGACACCAATGGCTACACCTTC. Supplemented by reference TRBV9 and TRBJ1-2, the full variable domain reads DSGVTQTPKHLITATGQRVTLRCSPRSGDLSVYWYQQSLDQGLQFLIQYYNGEERAKGNILERFSAQQFPDLHSELNLSSLELGDSALYFCASSVARDTNGYTFGSGTRLTVV.